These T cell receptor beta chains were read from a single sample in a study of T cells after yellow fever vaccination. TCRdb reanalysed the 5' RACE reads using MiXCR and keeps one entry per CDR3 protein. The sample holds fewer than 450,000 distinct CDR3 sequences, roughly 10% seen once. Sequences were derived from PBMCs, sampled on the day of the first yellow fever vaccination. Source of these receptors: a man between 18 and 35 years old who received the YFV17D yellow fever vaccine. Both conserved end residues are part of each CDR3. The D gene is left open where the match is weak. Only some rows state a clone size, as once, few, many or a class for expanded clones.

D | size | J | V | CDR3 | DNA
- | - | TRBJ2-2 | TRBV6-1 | CASRGDLNTGELFF | TGTGCCAGCAGGGGGGACCTGAACACCGGGGAGCTGTTTTTT
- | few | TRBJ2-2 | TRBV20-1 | CSFQGSATGELFF | TGCAGTTTCCAGGGTAGTGCCACCGGGGAGCTGTTTTTT
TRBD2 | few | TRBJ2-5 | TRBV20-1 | CSAREGSSGGAQYF | TGCAGTGCTAGAGAGGGATCTAGCGGCGGGGCCCAGTACTTC
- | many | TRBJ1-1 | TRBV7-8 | CASGGESVMNTEAFF | TGTGCCAGCGGAGGGGAGTCGGTCATGAACACTGAAGCTTTCTTT
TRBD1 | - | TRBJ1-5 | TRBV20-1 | CSANQGVNQPQHF | TGCAGTGCAAACCAGGGGGTAAATCAGCCCCAGCATTTT
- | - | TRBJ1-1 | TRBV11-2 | CASSLSGTSGNTEAFF | TGTGCCAGCAGCCTCTCAGGGACATCCGGGAACACTGAAGCTTTCTTT
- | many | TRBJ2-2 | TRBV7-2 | CASSLAGQGTGELFF | TGTGCCAGCAGCTTAGCAGGGCAAGGCACCGGGGAGCTGTTTTTT
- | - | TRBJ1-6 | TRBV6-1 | CASSGFILHF | TGTGCCAGCAGCGGGTTTATCCTCCACTTT
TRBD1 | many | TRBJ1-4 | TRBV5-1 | CASSSGTGVEKLFF | TGCGCCAGCAGCTCCGGGACAGGGGTGGAAAAACTGTTTTTT
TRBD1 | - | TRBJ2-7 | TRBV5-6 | CASSAQGDLHFEQYF | TGTGCCAGCAGCGCCCAGGGGGACCTCCACTTCGAGCAGTACTTC
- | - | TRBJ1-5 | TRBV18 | CASSKTGNQPQHF | TGTGCCAGCTCAAAAACAGGGAATCAGCCCCAGCATTTT
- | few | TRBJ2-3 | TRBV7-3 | CASSLIGGPDTQYF | TGTGCCAGCAGCTTGATCGGGGGCCCAGATACGCAGTATTTT
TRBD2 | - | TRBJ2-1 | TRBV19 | CASTSGGYSYNEQFF | TGTGCCAGTACTAGCGGGGGTTACTCCTACAATGAGCAGTTCTTC
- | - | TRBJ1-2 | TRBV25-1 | CASSESNLIDGYTF | TGTGCCAGCAGTGAATCCAACCTCATCGATGGCTACACCTTC
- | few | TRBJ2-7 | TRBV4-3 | CASSQERSGYYEQYF | TGCGCCAGCAGCCAGGAGCGTAGCGGATACTACGAGCAGTACTTC
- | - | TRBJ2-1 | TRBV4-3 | CASSPITDRSYNEQFF | TGCGCCAGCAGCCCAATAACCGACAGATCCTACAATGAGCAGTTCTTC